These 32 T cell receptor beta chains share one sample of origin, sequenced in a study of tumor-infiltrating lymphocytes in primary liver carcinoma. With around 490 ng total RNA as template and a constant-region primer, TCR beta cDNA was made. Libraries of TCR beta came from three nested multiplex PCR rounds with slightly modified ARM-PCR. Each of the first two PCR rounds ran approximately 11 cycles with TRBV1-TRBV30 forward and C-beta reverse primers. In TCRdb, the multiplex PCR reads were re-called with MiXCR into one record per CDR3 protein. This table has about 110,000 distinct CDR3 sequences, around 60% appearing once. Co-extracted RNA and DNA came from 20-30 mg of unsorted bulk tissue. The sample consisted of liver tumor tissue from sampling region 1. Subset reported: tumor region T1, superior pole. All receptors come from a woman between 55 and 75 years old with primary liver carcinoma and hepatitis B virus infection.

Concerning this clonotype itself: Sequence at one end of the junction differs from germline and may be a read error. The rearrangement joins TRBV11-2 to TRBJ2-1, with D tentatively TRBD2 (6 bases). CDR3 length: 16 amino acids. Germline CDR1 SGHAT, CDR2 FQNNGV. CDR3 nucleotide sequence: TGTGCCAGCAACTTAGAGTGGCATGGGACTTACAATGAGCAGTTATTC. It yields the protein CASNLEWHGTYNEQLF.

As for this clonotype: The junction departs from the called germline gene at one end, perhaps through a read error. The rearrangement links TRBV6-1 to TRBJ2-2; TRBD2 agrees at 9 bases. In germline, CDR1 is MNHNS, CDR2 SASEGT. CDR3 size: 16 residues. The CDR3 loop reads CASSVEGLARDGELFF. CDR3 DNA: TGCGCCAGCAGTGTCGAGGGACTAGCAAGGGACGGGGAGCTGTTTTTT.

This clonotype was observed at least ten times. In nucleotides, the CDR3 is TGTGCCAGCAGTTCCAGACTAGCGGGAGTAGAGGAGCAGTACTTC. This gives the protein CASSSRLAGVEEQYF. V usage is TRBV28 and J usage is TRBJ2-7; 12 nucleotides match TRBD2. Trimming removed 4 bases from V and 7 bases from J; junction bases left unmatched: 8. Germline V gene data show CDR1 as MDHEN and CDR2 as SYDVKM. The CDR3 totals 15 residues.

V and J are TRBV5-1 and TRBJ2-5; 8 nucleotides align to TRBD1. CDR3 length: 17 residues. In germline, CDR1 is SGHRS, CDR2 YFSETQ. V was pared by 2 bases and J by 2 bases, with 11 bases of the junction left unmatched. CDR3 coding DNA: TGCGCCAGCAGCTTTGGTCGAAATGGACAGGGACAAGAGACCCAGTACTTC. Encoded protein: CASSFGRNGQGQETQYF.

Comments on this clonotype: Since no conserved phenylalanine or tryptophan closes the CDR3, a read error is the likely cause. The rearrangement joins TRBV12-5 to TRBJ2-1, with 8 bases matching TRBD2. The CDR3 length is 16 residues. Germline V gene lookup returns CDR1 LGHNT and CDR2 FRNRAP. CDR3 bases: TGTGCTAGTGCTTTGGTACTAGCGGATACCTACAATGAGCAGTTCTTA. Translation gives CASALVLADTYNEQFL.

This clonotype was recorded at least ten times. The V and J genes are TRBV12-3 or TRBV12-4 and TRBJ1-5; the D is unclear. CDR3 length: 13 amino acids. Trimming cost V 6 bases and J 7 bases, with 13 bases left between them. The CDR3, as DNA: TGTGCCAGCAGGAGGGAACACGGGCAGCCCCAGCATTTT. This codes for CASRREHGQPQHF.

DNA of the CDR3: TGTGCCAGCAGCCTCCATCGTTCTTCGGGTGAGCAGTTCTTC. Residues: CASSLHRSSGEQFF. The chain couples TRBV11-2 to TRBJ2-1; D gene unclear. Trimming left V 5 bases short and J 9 bases short, with 17 bases between. CDR1 is SGHAT and CDR2 is FQNNGV in the germline V gene. This CDR3 has 14 amino acids. Full variable domain (outside the CDR3, taken from reference TRBV11-2 and TRBJ2-1): EAGVAQSPRYKIIEKRQSVAFWCNPISGHATLYWYQQILGQGPKLLIQFQNNGVVDDSQLPKDRFSAERLKGVDSTLKIQPAKLEDSAVYLCASSLHRSSGEQFFGPGTRLTVL.

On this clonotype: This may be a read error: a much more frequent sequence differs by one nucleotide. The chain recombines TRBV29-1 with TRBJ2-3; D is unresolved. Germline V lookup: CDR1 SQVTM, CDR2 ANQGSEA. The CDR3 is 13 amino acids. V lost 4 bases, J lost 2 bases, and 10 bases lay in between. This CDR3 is CSVGRILTDTQYF. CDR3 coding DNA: TGCAGCGTTGGGCGGATACTCACAGATACGCAGTATTTT.

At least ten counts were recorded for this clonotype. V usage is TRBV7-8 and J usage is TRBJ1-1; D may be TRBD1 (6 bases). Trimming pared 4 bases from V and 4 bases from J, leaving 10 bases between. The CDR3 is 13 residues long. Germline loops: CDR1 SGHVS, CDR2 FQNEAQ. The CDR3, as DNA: TGTGCCAGCAGCTACGGACAGACCACTGAAGCTTTCTTT. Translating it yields CASSYGQTTEAFF.

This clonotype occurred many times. CDR3 DNA: TGTGCCAGCAGCCTCGTACTAGCGGGAGGGCCCGTAGATGAGCAGTTCTTC. Translated: CASSLVLAGGPVDEQFF. The V gene is TRBV12-3 or TRBV12-4, the J gene TRBJ2-1; 13 nucleotides match TRBD2. V gave up 6 bases and J gave up 8 bases; unmatched junction bases: 13. This CDR3 has 17 residues.

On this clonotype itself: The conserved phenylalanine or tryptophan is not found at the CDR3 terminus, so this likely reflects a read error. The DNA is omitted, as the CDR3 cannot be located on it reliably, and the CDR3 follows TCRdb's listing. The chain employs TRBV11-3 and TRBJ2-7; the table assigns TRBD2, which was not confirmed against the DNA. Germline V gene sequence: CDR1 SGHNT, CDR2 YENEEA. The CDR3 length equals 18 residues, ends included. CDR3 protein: CASNLERLGGPGSYEQYY.

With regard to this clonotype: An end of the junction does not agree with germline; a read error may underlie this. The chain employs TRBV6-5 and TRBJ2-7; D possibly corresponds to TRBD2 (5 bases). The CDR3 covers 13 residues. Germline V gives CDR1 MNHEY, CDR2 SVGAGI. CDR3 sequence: CASRLVGRYEQCF. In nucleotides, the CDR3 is TGTGCCAGCAGACTAGTGGGAAGATACGAGCAGTGCTTC.

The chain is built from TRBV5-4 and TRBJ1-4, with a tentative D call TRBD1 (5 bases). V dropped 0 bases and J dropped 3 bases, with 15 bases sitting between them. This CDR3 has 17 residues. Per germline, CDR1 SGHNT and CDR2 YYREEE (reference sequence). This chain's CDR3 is CASSLDAPGRANEKLFF. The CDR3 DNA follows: TGTGCCAGCAGCTTGGACGCCCCGGGCAGGGCTAATGAAAAACTGTTTTTT.

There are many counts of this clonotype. The CDR3, as DNA: TGCGCCAGCAGCCTTTCCCCGACTAGCGGACCCCAAGAGACCCAGTACTTC. It specifies CASSLSPTSGPQETQYF. The chain joins TRBV4-1 to TRBJ2-5, with 9 bases identical to TRBD2. Germline loops: CDR1 MGHRA, CDR2 YSYEKL. The CDR3 loop spans 17 amino acids. Unmatched junction bases numbered 10, after V lost 4 bases and J lost 1 base.

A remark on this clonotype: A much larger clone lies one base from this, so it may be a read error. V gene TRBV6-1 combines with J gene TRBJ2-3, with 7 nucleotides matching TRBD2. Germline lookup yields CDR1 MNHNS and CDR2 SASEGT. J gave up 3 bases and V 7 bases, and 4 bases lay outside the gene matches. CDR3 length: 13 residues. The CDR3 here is CASKMGGTDTQYF. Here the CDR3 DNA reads TGTGCCAGCAAGATGGGAGGGACAGATACGCAGTATTTT.

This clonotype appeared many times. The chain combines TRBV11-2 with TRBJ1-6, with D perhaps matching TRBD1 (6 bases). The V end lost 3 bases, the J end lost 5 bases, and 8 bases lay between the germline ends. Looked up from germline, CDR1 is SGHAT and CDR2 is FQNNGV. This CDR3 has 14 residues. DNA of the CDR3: TGTGCCAGCAGCTTTGGGGGGCATAATTCACCCCTCCACTTT. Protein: CASSFGGHNSPLHF.

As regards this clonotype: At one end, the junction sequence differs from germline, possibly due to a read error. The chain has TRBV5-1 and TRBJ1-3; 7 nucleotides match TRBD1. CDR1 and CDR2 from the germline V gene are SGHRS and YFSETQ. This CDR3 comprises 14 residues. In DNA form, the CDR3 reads TGCGCCAGCAGCTGGGGGACAGCTGGAAGCACCATATATTTT. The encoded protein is CASSWGTAGSTIYF.

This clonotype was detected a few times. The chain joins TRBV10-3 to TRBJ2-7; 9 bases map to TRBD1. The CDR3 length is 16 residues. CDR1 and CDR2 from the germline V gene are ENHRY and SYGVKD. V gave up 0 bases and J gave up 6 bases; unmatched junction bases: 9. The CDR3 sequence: CAISESLGQGGGEQYF. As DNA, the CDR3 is TGTGCCATCAGTGAGTCGTTGGGACAGGGAGGTGGCGAGCAGTACTTC.

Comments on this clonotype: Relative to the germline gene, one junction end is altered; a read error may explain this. The CDR3 bases are TGTGCCAGCAGCTTTGAGACAGGGGGCGGATTTGAAGAGCAATACTTC. This codes for CASSFETGGGFEEQYF. This sequence joins TRBV11-2 and TRBJ2-7; 10 nucleotides line up with TRBD1. CDR1 and CDR2 from the germline V gene are SGHAT and FQNNGV. The CDR3 consists of 16 residues.

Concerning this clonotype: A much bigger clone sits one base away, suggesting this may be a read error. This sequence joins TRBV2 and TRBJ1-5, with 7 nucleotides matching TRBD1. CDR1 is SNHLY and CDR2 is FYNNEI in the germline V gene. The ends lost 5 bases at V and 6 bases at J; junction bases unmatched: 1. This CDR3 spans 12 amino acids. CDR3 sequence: CASSQGVQPQHF. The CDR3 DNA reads TGTGCCAGCAGTCAGGGGGTTCAGCCCCAGCATTTT.

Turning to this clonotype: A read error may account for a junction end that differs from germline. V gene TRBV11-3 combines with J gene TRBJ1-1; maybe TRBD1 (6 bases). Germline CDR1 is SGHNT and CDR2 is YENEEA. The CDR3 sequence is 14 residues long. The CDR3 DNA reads TGTGCCAGCAGCTTAGGAAGAGGGGGAGAAGAAGTTTTCTTT. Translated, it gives CASSLGRGGEEVFF.

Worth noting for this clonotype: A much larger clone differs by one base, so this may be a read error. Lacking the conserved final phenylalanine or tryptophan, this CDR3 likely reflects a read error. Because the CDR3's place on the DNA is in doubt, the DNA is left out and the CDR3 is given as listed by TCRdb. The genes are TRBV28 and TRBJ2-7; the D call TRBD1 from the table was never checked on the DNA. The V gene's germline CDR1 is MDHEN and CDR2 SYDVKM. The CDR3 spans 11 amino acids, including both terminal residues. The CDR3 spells CASSSRTGRYL.

The CDR3 protein is CASSLETTGQPNSPLHF. The DNA for the CDR3 is TGCGCCAGCAGCTTGGAGACGACGGGACAGCCTAATTCACCCCTCCACTTT. V gene TRBV5-1 combines with J gene TRBJ1-6, with 7 bases identical to TRBD1. J gave up 6 bases and V 0 bases, and 9 bases lay outside the gene matches. Per the germline V gene, CDR1 is SGHRS and CDR2 is YFSETQ. The CDR3 is 17 residues long.

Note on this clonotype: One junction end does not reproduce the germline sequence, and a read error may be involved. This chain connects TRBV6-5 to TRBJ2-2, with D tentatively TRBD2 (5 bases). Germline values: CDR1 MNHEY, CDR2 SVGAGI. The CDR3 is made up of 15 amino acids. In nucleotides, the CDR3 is TGTGCCAGCAGTTACTCGAGACGGTGGTCCGGGAAGCTGTTTTTT. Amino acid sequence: CASSYSRRWSGKLFF.

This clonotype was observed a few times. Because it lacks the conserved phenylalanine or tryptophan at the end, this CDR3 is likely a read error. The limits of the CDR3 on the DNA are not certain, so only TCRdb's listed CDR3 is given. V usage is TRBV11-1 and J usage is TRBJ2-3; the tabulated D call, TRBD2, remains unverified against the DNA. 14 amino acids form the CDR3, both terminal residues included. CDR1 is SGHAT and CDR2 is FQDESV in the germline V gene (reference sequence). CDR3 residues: CASSLWQRAGESHC.

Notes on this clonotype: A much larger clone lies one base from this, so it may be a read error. CDR3 DNA sequence: TGCGCCAGCAGCCCCGGGGGTCAGCCCCACCATTTT. Amino acids: CASSPGGQPHHF. This sequence joins TRBV4-1 and TRBJ1-5; perhaps TRBD1 as D (5 bases). CDR1 is MGHRA and CDR2 is YSYEKL in the germline V gene. The CDR3 covers 12 residues.

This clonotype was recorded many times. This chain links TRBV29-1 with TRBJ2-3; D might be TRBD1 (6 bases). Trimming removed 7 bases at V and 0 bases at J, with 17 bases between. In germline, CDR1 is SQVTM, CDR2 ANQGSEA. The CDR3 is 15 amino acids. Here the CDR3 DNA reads TGCAGCGCCAGAGGGGGACGGGAAAGCACAGATACGCAGTATTTT. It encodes CSARGGRESTDTQYF.

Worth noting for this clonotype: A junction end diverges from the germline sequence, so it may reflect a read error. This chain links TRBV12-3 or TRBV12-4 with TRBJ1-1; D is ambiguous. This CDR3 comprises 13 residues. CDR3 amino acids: CASRTNPRTEAFF. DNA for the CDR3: TGTGCCAGCAGGACGAACCCAAGGACTGAAGCCTTCTTT.

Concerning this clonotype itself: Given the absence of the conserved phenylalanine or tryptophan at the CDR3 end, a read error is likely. CDR3 in amino acids: CASSSSNNYEQYI. The CDR3 nucleotides read TGTGCCAGCAGTTCGAGTAACAATTACGAGCAGTACATC. The gene calls are TRBV6-6 and TRBJ2-7; D is ambiguous. Germline V gene data show CDR1 as MNHNY and CDR2 as SVGAGI (reference sequence). The V end was cut by 4 bases, the J end by 4 bases, with 11 bases between. This CDR3 has 13 residues.

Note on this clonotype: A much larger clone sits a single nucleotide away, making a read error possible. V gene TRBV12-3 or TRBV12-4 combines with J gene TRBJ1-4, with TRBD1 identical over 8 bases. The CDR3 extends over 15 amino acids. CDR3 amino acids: CASSFRQGLYEKPFF. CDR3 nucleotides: TGTGCCAGCAGTTTCCGACAGGGGCTGTACGAAAAACCGTTTTTT.

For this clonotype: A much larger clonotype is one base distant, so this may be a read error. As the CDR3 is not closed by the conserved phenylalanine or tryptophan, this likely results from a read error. In DNA form, the CDR3 reads TGCGCCAGCAGCCAAGAAGCCCCTAGCGGAGGGGAGCAGTACTCC. Protein sequence: CASSQEAPSGGEQYS. The chain combines TRBV4-1 with TRBJ2-7; TRBD2 matches at 7 bases. CDR1 is MGHRA, CDR2 YSYEKL, per germline. This CDR3 has 15 amino acids. V lost 0 bases, J lost 7 bases, and 9 bases stayed unmatched.

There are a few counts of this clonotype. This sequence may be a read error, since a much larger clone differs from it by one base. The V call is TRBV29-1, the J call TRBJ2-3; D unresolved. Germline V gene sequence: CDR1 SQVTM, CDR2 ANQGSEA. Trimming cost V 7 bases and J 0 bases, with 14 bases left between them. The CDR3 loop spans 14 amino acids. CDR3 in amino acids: CSGHTCGSTDTQYF. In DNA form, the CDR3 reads TGCAGCGGTCATACATGTGGGAGCACAGATACGCAGTATTTT.